Listed below are T cell receptor beta chains from one sample, sequenced in a study of blood T cell repertoires in COVID-19. Profiled with immunoSEQ multiplex PCR; TCRdb holds only in-frame clones, not every one. The profile shows about 190,000 clones, around 90% of them singletons. Sequencing was done on a sample of peripheral blood. The receptors were gathered from a human donor in a cohort sampled during active COVID-19. CDR3s include the opening cysteine and the closing phenylalanine or tryptophan. The D gene is left open where the match is weak. Expanded clones get a size class; other rows say once, few or many, or leave the size out.

CDR3nt	CDR3aa	j_gene	d_gene	abundance	v_gene	len
TGTGCCAGCAGTCGGGACAGGGGAGAGACCCAGTACTTC	CASSRDRGETQYF	TRBJ2-5	TRBD1	NA	TRBV28	13
TGCGCCAGCACCGCAGGGGGGCAGAACACTGAAGCTTTCTTT	CASTAGGQNTEAFF	TRBJ1-1	TRBD1	NA	TRBV10-1	14
TGTGCCAGCAGCGACGACTTGGTTGGCACTGAAGCTTTCTTT	CASSDDLVGTEAFF	TRBJ1-1	NA	once	TRBV2	14
TGTGCCAGCAGTGCAGGAGGGAGCAATCAGCCCCAGCATTTT	CASSAGGSNQPQHF	TRBJ1-5	NA	NA	TRBV6-6	14
TGTGCCACCAGCTGGAGCGGGGGGGTGCGGGAGACCCAGTACTTC	CATSWSGGVRETQYF	TRBJ2-5	TRBD2	NA	TRBV15	15
TGTGCCACCAGCAGCTCCAGGACAAGTGCCGGAGGGGAGCTGTTTTTT	CATSSSRTSAGGELFF	TRBJ2-2	NA	NA	TRBV15	16
TGTGCCAGCAGAGCCGGGACAAACTACGAGCAGTACTTC	CASRAGTNYEQYF	TRBJ2-7	NA	once	TRBV7-2	13
TGTGCCAGCTCACCCTTTGGGGGCGCGAACACCGGGGAGCTGTTTTTT	CASSPFGGANTGELFF	TRBJ2-2	NA	NA	TRBV18	16
TGTGCCAGCTCACCGTCTCTTAACACCGGGGAGCTGTTTTTT	CASSPSLNTGELFF	TRBJ2-2	NA	NA	TRBV18	14
TGCGCCAGCAGTGAGACCCTCGGAGCCGTGAAGATCACCTTC	CASSETLGAVKITF	TRBJ1-2	NA	NA	TRBV10-2	14
TGTGCCAGCAGCTTATACGGGGGTTGGGATGAGCAGTTCTTC	CASSLYGGWDEQFF	TRBJ2-1	NA	once	TRBV11-2	14
TGTGCCAGCAGCTCGGGACAGGGGAAAGAATCACCCCTCCACTTT	CASSSGQGKESPLHF	TRBJ1-6	TRBD1	NA	TRBV13	15
TGTGCCAGCAGTTTCGAGGACTTCTATGGCTACACCTTC	CASSFEDFYGYTF	TRBJ1-2	NA	NA	TRBV12-3/TRBV12-4	13
TGTGCCAGCAGCATAGAGTCGAGCTCCTACGAGCAGTACTTC	CASSIESSSYEQYF	TRBJ2-7	NA	NA	TRBV7-9	14
TGTGCCACCAGTGAGCGTCCCATTTTGGGGTACGGGACTAACTATGGCTACACCTTC	CATSERPILGYGTNYGYTF	TRBJ1-2	NA	NA	TRBV24-1	19
TGTGCCAGCCAAAGGCCGGGACTCAACAATGAGCAGTTCTTC	CASQRPGLNNEQFF	TRBJ2-1	NA	NA	TRBV25-1	14
TGTGCCAGCAGCGTACCCCCAGGGATGCCCGGGGAGCTGTTTTTT	CASSVPPGMPGELFF	TRBJ2-2	NA	NA	TRBV9	15
TGTGCCAGCAGTTACGAGGCAGGACTGTACGTCTACGAGCAGTACTTC	CASSYEAGLYVYEQYF	TRBJ2-7	NA	NA	TRBV28	16
TGTGCCAGCAGCTTAGGAGGGATGCCCTCTGGAAACACCATATATTTT	CASSLGGMPSGNTIYF	TRBJ1-3	NA	NA	TRBV7-2	16
TGCAGCGTTGGGGGGGAGAGGTATGGCTACACCTTC	CSVGGERYGYTF	TRBJ1-2	NA	NA	TRBV29-1	12
TGTGCCAGCAGTTCGGACAGGGACAATGAGCAGTTCTTC	CASSSDRDNEQFF	TRBJ2-1	TRBD1	once	TRBV2	13
TGTGCCAGCAGCGTAGCCGGCAGGGGTAATGAAAAACTGTTTTTT	CASSVAGRGNEKLFF	TRBJ1-4	NA	NA	TRBV9	15
TGTGCCAGCAAACAGGGGAGAAGTAACTATGGCTACACCTTC	CASKQGRSNYGYTF	TRBJ1-2	TRBD1	NA	TRBV27	14
TGCAGTGCTAGTGATGTGTCAGTACGAGAAAAACTGTTTTTT	CSASDVSVREKLFF	TRBJ1-4	NA	NA	TRBV20-1	14
TGCAGCGTTGTGAGTCGAGGGGGGGATGGTGAGCAGTACTTC	CSVVSRGGDGEQYF	TRBJ2-7	NA	NA	TRBV29-1	14
TGTGCCAGCAGCATAGCGGGAGCGGTAAAGACAGATACGCAGTATTTT	CASSIAGAVKTDTQYF	TRBJ2-3	TRBD2	NA	TRBV27	16
TGTGCCAGCAGCCCCCGAGGGGGGGCAGGGAATGAGCAGTTCTTC	CASSPRGGAGNEQFF	TRBJ2-1	NA	NA	TRBV9	15
TGTGCCAGCAGGCCCGGACAGGGGCCCTATGGCTACACCTTC	CASRPGQGPYGYTF	TRBJ1-2	TRBD1	NA	TRBV6-5	14
TGTGCCAGTAAGGTGACAGGGAGAAACACCATATATTTT	CASKVTGRNTIYF	TRBJ1-3	TRBD1	many	TRBV19	13
TGTGCCAGCAGTATCGGGAGGAACTATGGCTACACCTTC	CASSIGRNYGYTF	TRBJ1-2	NA	NA	TRBV28	13
TGTGCCAGCAGCTTAGCGGAGATGGATGGCTACACCTTC	CASSLAEMDGYTF	TRBJ1-2	NA	NA	TRBV7-8	13
TGTGCCAGCAGTTACTCCTATAGGACTTCGGCGCCAGCGCAGTACTTC	CASSYSYRTSAPAQYF	TRBJ2-7	NA	NA	TRBV6-2/TRBV6-3	16
TGCGCCAGCAGCTCAACCCCGGGACAGACTAATGAAAAACTGTTTTTT	CASSSTPGQTNEKLFF	TRBJ1-4	TRBD1	NA	TRBV5-1	16
TGCGCCAGCAGTGACTATCTCTACGAGCAGTACTTC	CASSDYLYEQYF	TRBJ2-7	NA	NA	TRBV10-2	12
TGTGCCAGCGGGTTGGGGGGGCGGACAGATACGCAGTATTTT	CASGLGGRTDTQYF	TRBJ2-3	NA	NA	TRBV27	14
TGCGCCAGCAGCTTGACTAGCCGAGCGGATACGCAGTATTTT	CASSLTSRADTQYF	TRBJ2-3	NA	NA	TRBV5-1	14
TGTGCCAGCGACTCCTCTGGACTCGGCTACACCTTC	CASDSSGLGYTF	TRBJ1-2	NA	NA	TRBV28	12
TGTGCCTGGAGTCGGGACGCGTTCGCAGGGAGGTACGATGAGCAGTTCTTC	CAWSRDAFAGRYDEQFF	TRBJ2-1	NA	NA	TRBV30	17
TGTGCCAGCAGCCCAGGCAGACAGCCGAATTCACCCCTCCACTTT	CASSPGRQPNSPLHF	TRBJ1-6	NA	few	TRBV7-6	15
TGTGCCAGCAGTTGGACCGGGACAGCTCCCTACGAGCAGTACTTC	CASSWTGTAPYEQYF	TRBJ2-7	TRBD1	NA	TRBV6-2/TRBV6-3	15
TGCGCCAGCAGTGAGACGGGAGCGAATGAGCAGTTCTTC	CASSETGANEQFF	TRBJ2-1	NA	NA	TRBV10-1	13
TGTGCCAGCAGCTTAGTAGGCGGTAGGACTGAAGCTTTCTTT	CASSLVGGRTEAFF	TRBJ1-1	NA	NA	TRBV7-9	14
TGTGCCAGCAGCCCAGGCAAAAACATTCAGTACTTC	CASSPGKNIQYF	TRBJ2-4	NA	NA	TRBV7-9	12
TGTGCCAGCAGCCGGGACAGGTCGGAGCCCCAGCATTTT	CASSRDRSEPQHF	TRBJ1-5	TRBD1	NA	TRBV2	13
TGTGCCAGCAGTTTCGGACAGGGCTACTATGGCTACACCTTC	CASSFGQGYYGYTF	TRBJ1-2	TRBD1	once	TRBV6-5	14
TGTGCCAGCAGCTACGACAGGGATTACTACGAGCAGTACTTC	CASSYDRDYYEQYF	TRBJ2-7	TRBD1	NA	TRBV5-8	14
TGTGCCAGCACCTCCAGGGGGCTCGGGAATCAGCCCCAGCATTTT	CASTSRGLGNQPQHF	TRBJ1-5	TRBD1	once	TRBV6-5	15
TGTGCCAGCAGCAAAGGTACAGGTTCTAACTACGAGCAGTACTTC	CASSKGTGSNYEQYF	TRBJ2-7	NA	NA	TRBV9	15
TGTGCCACCAGCAGAGATCGGGAAAACACCATATATTTT	CATSRDRENTIYF	TRBJ1-3	NA	once	TRBV15	13
TGTGCCAGCAGCTTGACAGAAAAATACACTGAAGCTTTCTTT	CASSLTEKYTEAFF	TRBJ1-1	NA	NA	TRBV5-6	14
TGTGCCAGCAGGGCCGGGACTTCCGACTACGAGCAGTACTTC	CASRAGTSDYEQYF	TRBJ2-7	NA	NA	TRBV6-6	14